The subject of this entry is one T cell receptor (beta chain). V dropped 3 bases and J dropped 0 bases, with 8 bases sitting between them. CDR3 length: 15 residues. Germline assignment: CDR1 KGHDR and CDR2 SFDVKD. This entry comes from a study of blood T cell repertoires in COVID-19. Overall study: Spain, Italy and the United States supplied samples that represented acute and convalescent COVID-19. PBMCs, B-cell-depleted T cells, or T cells were the source of the cDNA or gDNA that made up the material.

Source study methods: Reference gene primer amplification in the assay estimated nucleated cell counts. Method: immunoSEQ multiplex PCR; TCRdb's copy keeps in-frame clones and lacks some. V and J calls and clone size come straight from that table; D and trimming were deduced from the DNA. The data show some 220,000 clones, over 75% seen once. This TCR was sampled from a human donor in a cohort sampled during active COVID-19. The chain couples TRBV24-1 to TRBJ2-1, with a tentative D call TRBD1 (7 bases). Sequenced input: peripheral blood. The DNA of the CDR3 is TGTGCCACCAGTGATCAGGGGGGCTCCTACAATGAGCAGTTCTTC. Residues: CATSDQGGSYNEQFF.